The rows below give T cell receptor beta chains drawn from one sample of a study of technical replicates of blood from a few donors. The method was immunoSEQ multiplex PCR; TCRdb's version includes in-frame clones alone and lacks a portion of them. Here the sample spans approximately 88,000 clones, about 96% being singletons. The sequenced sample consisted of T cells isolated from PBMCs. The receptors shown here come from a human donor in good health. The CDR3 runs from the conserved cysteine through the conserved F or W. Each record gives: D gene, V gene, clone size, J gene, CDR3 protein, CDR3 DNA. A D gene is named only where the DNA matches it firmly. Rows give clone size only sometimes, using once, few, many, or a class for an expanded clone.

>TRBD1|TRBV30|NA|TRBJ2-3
CASPGGGTDTQYF
TGTGCCTCTCCAGGGGGCGGTACAGATACGCAGTATTTT
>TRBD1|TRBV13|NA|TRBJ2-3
CASSSSRDRGTDTQYF
TGTGCCAGCAGCTCGTCCCGGGACAGGGGAACAGATACGCAGTATTTT
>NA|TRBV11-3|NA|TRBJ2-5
CASSPAGGQETQYF
TGTGCCAGCAGCCCAGCGGGTGGCCAAGAGACCCAGTACTTC
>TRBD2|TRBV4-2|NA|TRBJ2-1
CASSQGLADLNEQFF
TGTGCCAGCAGCCAAGGACTAGCGGATCTCAATGAGCAGTTCTTC
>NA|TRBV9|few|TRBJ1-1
CASSVPLQGGTEAFF
TGTGCCAGCAGCGTCCCACTTCAGGGCGGCACTGAAGCTTTCTTT
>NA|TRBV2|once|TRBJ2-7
CASSGGATYEQYF
TGTGCCAGCAGCGGGGGAGCCACCTACGAGCAGTACTTC
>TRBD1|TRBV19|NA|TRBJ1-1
CASSLGAGGAEAFF
TGTGCCAGTAGTTTAGGGGCAGGGGGCGCTGAAGCTTTCTTT
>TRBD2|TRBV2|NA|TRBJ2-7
CASNEREYSYEQYF
TGTGCCAGCAATGAGCGGGAGTACTCCTACGAGCAGTACTTC
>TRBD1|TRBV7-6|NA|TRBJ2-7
CASSYPSSQNRGEAYEQYF
TGTGCCAGCAGCTATCCTAGTTCACAGAACAGGGGAGAGGCCTACGAGCAGTACTTC
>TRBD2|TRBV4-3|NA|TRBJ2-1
CASSQDLISGTYNEQFF
TGCGCCAGCAGCCAAGATCTCATTAGCGGGACCTACAATGAGCAGTTCTTC
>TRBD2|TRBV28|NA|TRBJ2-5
CASSLIAGGETQYF
TGTGCCAGCAGTTTAATAGCGGGAGGAGAGACCCAGTACTTC
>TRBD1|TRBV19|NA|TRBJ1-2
CASSIGQGTYGYTF
TGTGCCAGTAGTATTGGACAGGGGACCTATGGCTACACCTTC
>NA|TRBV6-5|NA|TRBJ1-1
CASSYSQGSTEAFF
TGTGCCAGCAGTTACTCTCAGGGGTCCACTGAAGCTTTCTTT
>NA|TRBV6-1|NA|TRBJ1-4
CASSAGTSNEKLFF
TGTGCCAGCAGTGCTGGGACAAGTAATGAAAAACTGTTTTTT
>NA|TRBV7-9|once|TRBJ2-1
CASSFGGVEQFF
TGTGCCAGCAGCTTTGGCGGGGTTGAGCAGTTCTTC
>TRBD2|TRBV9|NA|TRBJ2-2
CASSVSGVELFF
TGTGCCAGCAGTGTTAGCGGGGTAGAGCTGTTTTTT
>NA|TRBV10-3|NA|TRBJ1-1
CAIGDRQAFF
TGTGCCATCGGAGACAGGCAAGCTTTCTTT
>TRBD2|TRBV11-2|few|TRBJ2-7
CASSLTSGSYEQYF
TGTGCCAGCAGCTTAACTAGCGGGTCCTACGAGCAGTACTTC